This T cell receptor (beta chain) was observed in a study of blood T cell repertoires in COVID-19. Profiled with immunoSEQ multiplex PCR; TCRdb holds only in-frame clones, not every one. In the table there are 310,000 or so clones, nearly 90% of which are singletons. This CDR3 has 16 residues. V was clipped by 1 base and J by 0 bases, with 13 bases between them. Germline loops: CDR1 SGHNT, CDR2 YYREEE (reference sequence). The sequencing input was PBMCs or T cells enriched from blood (not recorded which). The sequence came from a woman in her twenties or thirties who had recovered from COVID-19. The V call is TRBV5-4, the J call TRBJ1-1; weak D call: TRBD1 (6 bases). As DNA, the CDR3 is TGTGCCAGCAGCTTGAAGACAGGATCCTTGAACACTGAAGCTTTCTTT. This sequence encodes CASSLKTGSLNTEAFF.